The source of this T cell receptor beta chain is a study of human T cells and chemical hapten exposure. At the level of the study: Skin of the upper inner arm, roughly 2 cm by roughly 2 cm, received 2% DPC for sensitization. The study traced per-sample TCR yield variation mainly to small differences in pooled library volumes. Study results and caveats: Compared with pre-sensitization or healthy control sets, expanded TCRs clustered more. There was a positive correlation between PT1 expanded TCR counts and patch test score.

This CDR3 has 13 residues. The germline CDR1 and CDR2 sequences are SQVTM and ANQGSEA. V was pared by 4 bases and J by 0 bases, with 9 bases between. TCRdb recomputed calls from the RACE reads with MiXCR, one row per CDR3 protein. The sample yields around 120,000 distinct CDR3 sequences, roughly 15% seen once. Time point described: patch test 1, 2 weeks after DPC sensitization. Treatment in this sample: therapeutic diphenylcyclopropenone sensitization with weekly scalp DPC. Turning to this clonotype: The antigen remains undetermined.

The sequence derives from a man between 18 and 35 years old with alopecia areata. Some clones in this sample may be carry-over from other donors' samples. The material was whole blood, obtained in connection with sensitization to the hapten diphenylcyclopropenone (DPC). This chain connects TRBV29-1 to TRBJ1-1; D is undetermined. The DNA of the CDR3 is TGCAGCGTTGGCTCAAGATTGAACACTGAAGCTTTCTTT. Amino acids: CSVGSRLNTEAFF.